This T cell receptor beta chain was sequenced in a study of T-cell memory formation after mild COVID-19. In the study overall: Clustering of TCRs was largely donor specific. Findings of the study overall: Memory cells collected pre-infection included some clones that later responded, suggesting cross-reactive memory joined. Day 37-peaking second-wave clones had unconfirmed SARS-CoV-2 specificity.

For this clonotype: Antigen unknown.

TCR alpha and TCR beta cDNA libraries carrying sample barcodes and UMIs were produced by 5'RACE using constant-segment primers. TCRdb re-called the 5' RACE reads through MiXCR, storing one row per CDR3 protein. The sample carries roughly 300,000 distinct CDR3 sequences, roughly 8.2% recorded once. This CDR3 is 13 amino acids long. Trimming left V 3 bases short and J 6 bases short, with 12 bases between. The V call is TRBV12-3 or TRBV12-4, the J call TRBJ2-7; D possibly corresponds to TRBD1 (5 bases). The source material was PBMCs or a T cell subset sorted from them (not recorded which). The source of this sequence is a man aged 18 to 30 who had mild COVID-19 (a few samples of this study predate the infection). Cell type and time point are not known. The CDR3 sequence: CASSFRGSGEQYF. Here the CDR3 DNA reads TGTGCCAGCAGTTTTAGGGGTAGTGGCGAGCAGTACTTC.